One and the same sample provided the 16 T cell receptor beta chains below, sequenced in a study of spatial heterogeneity in lung cancer. TCRdb reprocessed the 5' RACE reads via MiXCR and lists one record per CDR3 protein. The data contain about 25,000 distinct CDR3 sequences, approximately 5.5% of them seen just once; the ten biggest clones take up around a fifth. Noted time point: blood at routine non-recurrence follow-up after resection. The authors sequenced whole RNA from tumor, nontumor lung or frozen PBMC without sorting. The sample consisted of PBMCs, taken at follow-up. The source of these receptors is a male donor with early-stage non-small cell lung cancer.

This clonotype was counted many times. The chain has TRBV29-1 and TRBJ2-1; D not resolved. From germline, CDR1 is SQVTM and CDR2 ANQGSEA. There are 18 residues in the CDR3. V was cut by 5 bases and J by 0 bases, with 23 bases left in between. DNA for the CDR3: TGCAGCGTTTATTCTGGGGTCTCGCACCATAGCTCCTACAATGAGCAGTTCTTC. Translating it yields CSVYSGVSHHSSYNEQFF.

The J gene is TRBJ1-1, the V gene TRBV7-3; the D is unclear. V was clipped by 2 bases and J by 3 bases, with 7 bases between them. Germline loops: CDR1 SGHTA, CDR2 FQGTGA. CDR3 size: 13 residues. CDR3 DNA sequence: TGTGCCAGCAGCTTACAACGGGACACTGAAGCTTTCTTT. Translating gives CASSLQRDTEAFF.

The V and J genes are TRBV4-1 and TRBJ1-1, with D possibly TRBD1 on 5 matching bases. The V gene lost 8 bases and the J gene lost 5 bases, with 18 bases spanning the gap. The germline gives CDR1 MGHRA, CDR2 YSYEKL. CDR3 length: 14 residues. As DNA, the CDR3 is TGCGCCAGCCGGGGGAGCCGGGGACGAACTGAAGCTTTCTTT. This gives the protein CASRGSRGRTEAFF.

This clonotype showed up many times. This chain connects TRBV20-1 to TRBJ2-7; D ambiguous. V was cut by 0 bases and J by 4 bases, with 13 bases left in between. Germline V CDR1 and CDR2: DFQATT, SNEGSKA (reference sequence). This CDR3 is built from 14 residues. CDR3 protein: CSARDNIPPYEQYV. DNA for the CDR3: TGCAGTGCTAGAGACAATATACCTCCTTACGAGCAGTACGTC.

This clonotype was observed many times. V and J are TRBV4-3 and TRBJ1-6; perhaps TRBD1 as D (6 bases). V dropped 2 bases and J dropped 0 bases, with 14 bases sitting between them. Germline V lookup: CDR1 LGHNA, CDR2 YSLEER. The CDR3 is 18 residues long. The CDR3 spells CASSQHRQDSSYNSPLHF. As DNA, the CDR3 is TGCGCCAGCAGCCAACATAGACAGGACAGCTCCTATAATTCACCCCTCCACTTT.

This clonotype came up many times. This chain links TRBV11-2 with TRBJ1-2; 12 bases match TRBD1. Unmatched junction bases numbered 5, after V lost 2 bases and J lost 7 bases. Germline V gives CDR1 SGHAT, CDR2 FQNNGV. CDR3 size: 15 residues. The CDR3 nucleotides read TGTGCCAGCAGCTTACCGGGACAGGGGGCTGGTGGCTACACCTTC. Translation: CASSLPGQGAGGYTF.

This clonotype was seen more than once but under ten times. The chain has TRBV19 and TRBJ2-1, with 9 bases fitting TRBD1. The CDR3 runs 16 residues. Trimming cost V 3 bases and J 8 bases; bases outside gene matches: 11. Per germline, CDR1 LNHDA and CDR2 SQIVND (reference sequence). CDR3 in amino acids: CASSIPTGGPTYEQFF. CDR3 DNA sequence: TGTGCCAGTAGTATCCCGACAGGGGGTCCTACATATGAGCAGTTCTTC.

In this sample, this clonotype turned up a few times. The CDR3 sequence is CASSRTSGGPRPDTQYF. For the CDR3, the DNA is TGTGCCAGCAGCAGGACTAGCGGGGGCCCTCGACCAGATACGCAGTATTTT. The rearrangement uses TRBV5-5 and TRBJ2-3, with 13 bases matching TRBD2. The CDR3 loop spans 17 amino acids. Germline V lookup: CDR1 SGHKS, CDR2 YYEKEE (reference sequence). V was pared by 4 bases and J by 4 bases, with 9 bases of the junction left unmatched.

This clonotype was observed at least ten times. V usage is TRBV5-1 and J usage is TRBJ2-5; TRBD1 aligns across 7 bases. Germline-derived CDR1 and CDR2 are SGHRS and YFSETQ. The CDR3 consists of 15 residues. V dropped 4 bases and J dropped 5; count of bases not matched to a gene: 11. CDR3 nucleotide sequence: TGCGCCAGCAGCCAATCCGGGACAGTCGGGGAGACCCAGTACTTC. Translated: CASSQSGTVGETQYF.

This clonotype appeared a few times. The rearrangement links TRBV6-4 to TRBJ1-2, with D unclear. Between the trimmed V and J ends, which lost 5 bases and 2 bases, there was a span of 12 bases. The CDR3 is 14 amino acids. Germline V lookup: CDR1 MRHNA, CDR2 SNTAGT. The CDR3 spells CASSTSSGNYGYTF. CDR3 DNA sequence: TGTGCCAGCAGTACATCGTCCGGGAACTATGGCTACACCTTC.

The sample holds many counts of this clonotype. The chain recombines TRBV10-3 with TRBJ2-1; TRBD2 might be the D (5 bases). Trimming took 6 bases from V and 7 from J, leaving 22 bases between them. The CDR3 is 16 residues long. Germline lookup yields CDR1 ENHRY and CDR2 SYGVKD. The CDR3 reads CAISGRAGSMGNEQFF. For the CDR3, the DNA is TGTGCCATCAGCGGACGGGCGGGCTCCATGGGGAATGAGCAGTTCTTC.

Details on this clonotype: This clone may be a read error of a much larger clone one base away. This sequence joins TRBV6-1 and TRBJ1-1; perhaps TRBD1 as D (6 bases). The CDR3 is 13 amino acids. V shed 7 bases and J shed 7 bases, with 16 bases lying between them. Per the germline V gene, CDR1 is MNHNS and CDR2 is SASEGT. The CDR3 DNA sequence: TGTGCCAGCAAACTCGACAGGCCAGGTGAAGCTTTCTTT. Protein: CASKLDRPGEAFF.

This clonotype was counted many times. The chain has TRBV12-3 or TRBV12-4 and TRBJ1-5; 8 positions match TRBD1. Trimming took 4 bases from V and 7 from J; bases not matched to a gene: 6. The CDR3 has 14 amino acids. CDR3 bases: TGTGCCAGCAGTTACGGACAGGGTGAGCAGCCCCAGCATTTT. This gives the protein CASSYGQGEQPQHF.

This clonotype has a count of ten or more. This sequence joins TRBV3-1 and TRBJ1-2; D may be TRBD1 (5 bases). Germline assignment: CDR1 LGHDT and CDR2 YNNKEL (reference sequence). The CDR3 length is 14 residues. The V and J ends lost 5 bases and 2 bases respectively, with 12 bases between them. This CDR3 is CASSSRRGNYGYTF. CDR3 bases: TGTGCCAGCAGCTCTCGGAGGGGAAACTATGGCTACACCTTC.

This clonotype was seen ten or more times. The V call is TRBV29-1, the J call TRBJ2-2; D uncertain. Germline CDR1 SQVTM, CDR2 ANQGSEA. The CDR3 is made up of 11 amino acids. V was clipped by 4 bases and J by 7 bases, with 7 bases between them. CDR3 in DNA: TGCAGCGTTGCCTTAGTCGGGGAGCTGTTTTTT. Translated, it gives CSVALVGELFF.

CDR3 residues: CASSYMPTVRNQLGYNEQFF. For the CDR3, the DNA is TGTGCCAGCAGTTACATGCCGACAGTCCGTAACCAACTTGGCTACAATGAGCAGTTCTTC. The rearrangement joins TRBV6-5 to TRBJ2-1; D perhaps matches TRBD1 (5 bases). CDR3 length: 20 residues. CDR1 MNHEY and CDR2 SVGAGI come from the germline V gene. V lost 2 bases to trimming and J lost 3 bases, with 26 bases between them.